Presented here are 21 T cell receptor beta chains from one specimen sequenced in a study of T cell responses to AZD1222 COVID-19 vaccine. Repertoires were generated with immunoSEQ multiplex PCR, while TCRdb's copy carries only in-frame clones and drops some. Of 150,000 to 200,000 clones listed, approximately 93% are singletons. The input for sequencing was peripheral blood, taken on day 0 of AZD1222 vaccination. The origin of the receptors is an adult in good health.

The chain uses TRBV10-2 and TRBJ1-2; 8 positions match TRBD1. CDR3 size: 11 residues. Germline-derived CDR1 and CDR2 are WSHSY and SAAADI. V lost 2 bases, J lost 14 bases, and 4 bases stayed unmatched. The DNA of the CDR3 is TGCGCCAGCAGTGAGACAGGGGGTCTTACCTTC. This gives the protein CASSETGGLTF.

V gene TRBV13 combines with J gene TRBJ1-3, with unresolved D. Germline V lookup: CDR1 PRHDT, CDR2 FYEKMQ (reference sequence). The V end was cut by 2 bases, the J end by 0 bases, with 5 bases between. This CDR3 contains 14 residues. The CDR3 DNA reads TGTGCCAGCAGCTTATTAGTCTCTGGAAACACCATATATTTT. It translates to CASSLLVSGNTIYF.

This clone occurred once. The chain uses TRBV29-1 and TRBJ1-1; 8 nucleotides match TRBD1. There are 13 residues in the CDR3. Germline assignment: CDR1 SQVTM and CDR2 ANQGSEA. The J segment lost 5 bases and the V segment lost 4 bases, leaving 6 bases of the junction unmatched. The CDR3 DNA follows: TGCAGCGTTGCAGCCAGGGGGCTAACTGAAGCTTTCTTT. Its protein product is CSVAARGLTEAFF.

This clone has only a few counts. At the DNA level, this CDR3 is encoded by other sequences in the same sample as well. The chain is built from TRBV19 and TRBJ1-1, with 7 nucleotides matching TRBD1. Germline V gene data show CDR1 as LNHDA and CDR2 as SQIVND (reference sequence). J lost 5 bases, V lost 5 bases, and 5 bases had no gene match. The CDR3 runs 13 residues. The CDR3 sequence is CASSSTGWTEAFF. The CDR3 nucleotides are TGTGCCAGTAGTTCGACAGGGTGGACTGAAGCTTTCTTT.

Only a few counts were recorded for this clone. The chain couples TRBV15 to TRBJ2-7; 12 nucleotides align to TRBD1. Trimming cost V 5 bases and J 5 bases; bases outside gene matches: 7. The CDR3 contains 15 residues. CDR1 and CDR2 (germline): LNHNV, YYDKDF (reference sequence). CDR3 DNA sequence: TGTGCCACCAGCGCCGGGACAGGGGGCAAAAACGAGCAGTACTTC. This encodes CATSAGTGGKNEQYF.

This clone was counted once. The rearrangement joins TRBV19 to TRBJ1-6; possibly TRBD1 for D (5 bases). The CDR3 loop spans 14 amino acids. Germline CDR1 is LNHDA and CDR2 is SQIVND (reference sequence). V was trimmed by 4 bases and J by 7 bases, leaving 11 bases between them. The CDR3 reads CASSKGGGNSPLHF. DNA for the CDR3: TGTGCCAGTAGTAAAGGTGGGGGGAATTCACCCCTCCACTTT.

This clone was seen only once. The chain couples TRBV4-2 to TRBJ1-6; tentative D call: TRBD1 (5 bases). V lost 1 base, J lost 9 bases, and 16 bases lay in between. CDR3 length equals 16 residues. Germline V gene lookup returns CDR1 LGHNA and CDR2 YNFKEQ. The CDR3 nucleotides read TGTGCCAGCAGCCAAGCAATCGGGGACGATAGTTCACCCCTCCACTTT. Protein sequence: CASSQAIGDDSSPLHF.

The chain uses TRBV2 and TRBJ1-1, with a weak D call TRBD1 (6 bases). The CDR3 is 14 amino acids. With 7 bases removed from V and 4 bases from J, the gap between germline ends came to 16 bases. The V gene's germline CDR1 is SNHLY and CDR2 FYNNEI. The CDR3 here is CASTIQGPSTEAFF. CDR3 coding DNA: TGTGCCAGCACCATACAGGGCCCGAGCACTGAAGCTTTCTTT.

The rearrangement uses TRBV4-2 and TRBJ2-2, with a weak D call TRBD2 (6 bases). V lost 0 bases and J 3 bases, leaving 8 bases between the germline ends. CDR1 and CDR2 from the germline V gene are LGHNA and YNFKEQ. The CDR3 contains 15 residues. The CDR3 sequence: CASSQEGDYTGELFF. The CDR3 coding sequence is TGTGCCAGCAGCCAAGAGGGGGACTACACCGGGGAGCTGTTTTTT.

V gene TRBV18 combines with J gene TRBJ1-2; 8 bases agree with TRBD1. V lost 5 bases to trimming and J lost 8 bases; unmatched junction nucleotides: 7. Germline CDR1 reads KGHSH; CDR2 reads LQKENI. The CDR3 is made up of 13 amino acids. CDR3: CASSSGQGFGYTF. The CDR3 bases are TGTGCCAGCTCAAGTGGACAGGGTTTCGGCTACACCTTC.

The CDR3 DNA reads TGTGCCAGCAGCTCCGGGACTACAGGAAACACCATATATTTT. Protein product: CASSSGTTGNTIYF. The chain has TRBV6-5 and TRBJ1-3; tentative D call: TRBD1 (5 bases). CDR3 size: 14 residues. Germline values: CDR1 MNHEY, CDR2 SVGAGI. V was cut by 6 bases and J by 4 bases, with 13 bases left in between.

The chain joins TRBV27 to TRBJ1-4; D not certain. The CDR3 contains 13 residues. CDR1 is MNHEY, CDR2 SMNVEV, per germline (reference sequence). V was trimmed by 4 bases and J by 7 bases, leaving 10 bases between them. The CDR3 DNA is TGTGCCAGCAGTTCCGGTGGTCTTGAAAAACTGTTTTTT. It translates to CASSSGGLEKLFF.

The rearrangement links TRBV6-5 to TRBJ2-1; TRBD2 aligns across 8 bases. Germline trimming cut 2 bases from V and 7 bases from J; bases unmatched to any gene: 10. Looked up from germline, CDR1 is MNHEY and CDR2 is SVGAGI. The CDR3 contains 16 residues. CDR3 DNA: TGTGCCAGCAGTTACCCCCGGAGCGGGAGTGGGAATGAGCAGTTCTTC. It encodes CASSYPRSGSGNEQFF.

The chain recombines TRBV25-1 with TRBJ2-2, with 9 nucleotides matching TRBD1. In germline, CDR1 is MGHDK, CDR2 SYGVNS. With 8 bases clipped from V and 5 bases from J, the junction kept 12 bases outside the gene matches. The CDR3 sequence is 16 residues long. CDR3 in amino acids: CASSTGTGMRTGELFF. CDR3 in DNA: TGTGCCAGCTCAACCGGGACAGGGATGAGAACCGGGGAGCTGTTTTTT.

The count of this clone is one. The chain uses TRBV4-1 and TRBJ1-2, with D tentatively TRBD1 (6 bases). This CDR3 has 14 residues. CDR1 MGHRA and CDR2 YSYEKL come from the germline V gene. V was pared by 4 bases and J by 4 bases, with 13 bases between. The CDR3: CASSRGLSIYGYTF. The CDR3 region has the DNA TGCGCCAGCAGCCGGGGGCTCTCAATCTATGGCTACACCTTC.

The genes are TRBV14 and TRBJ2-3; 8 nucleotides line up with TRBD2. Per germline, CDR1 SGHDN and CDR2 FVKESK. J was trimmed by 4 bases and V by 3 bases; bases with no gene match: 9. This CDR3 comprises 16 residues. The CDR3 DNA reads as TGTGCCAGCAGCCATTTAGCGGGATCTCCTCCAGATACGCAGTATTTT. This translates into CASSHLAGSPPDTQYF. The full variable domain, completed using reference TRBV14 and TRBJ2-3, is EAGVTQFPSHSVIEKGQTVTLRCDPISGHDNLYWYRRVMGKEIKFLLHFVKESKQDESGMPNNRFLAERTGGTYSTLKVQPAELEDSGVYFCASSHLAGSPPDTQYFGPGTRLTVL.

This clone was seen just once. This chain connects TRBV19 to TRBJ1-2, with a tentative D call TRBD1 (6 bases). The V and J ends lost 6 bases and 8 bases respectively, with 25 bases between them. CDR3 size: 16 residues. The germline V gene has CDR1 LNHDA and CDR2 SQIVND (reference sequence). CDR3 DNA sequence: TGTGCCAGTAGCAGACCCGGAAACAGGGCGGGGTCAGGCTACACCTTC. Its protein is CASSRPGNRAGSGYTF.

The rearrangement links TRBV6-4 to TRBJ1-5; D is ambiguous. The CDR3 is 14 residues long. Looked up from germline, CDR1 is MRHNA and CDR2 is SNTAGT. Trimming removed 0 bases from V and 0 bases from J, with 3 bases in between. The CDR3 DNA reads as TGTGCCAGCAGTGACTCGGCTAGCAATCAGCCCCAGCATTTT. Amino acids: CASSDSASNQPQHF.

The chain has TRBV14 and TRBJ1-6; D gene unclear. The length of the CDR3 is 15 residues. The V gene's germline CDR1 is SGHDN and CDR2 FVKESK. Trimming took off 0 bases at V and 7 bases at J, with 10 bases between the two ends. The CDR3 is CASSQELAGNSPLHF. The DNA for the CDR3 is TGTGCCAGCAGCCAAGAATTGGCGGGAAATTCACCCCTCCACTTT.

The chain carries TRBV7-9 and TRBJ1-6; the D gene is possibly TRBD1 (6 bases). CDR1 and CDR2 from the germline V gene are SEHNR and FQNEAQ (reference sequence). This CDR3 has 13 residues. V lost 7 bases and J 10 bases, leaving 14 bases between the germline ends. CDR3: CASIPAGDSPLHF. The DNA of the CDR3 is TGTGCCAGCATACCGGCAGGGGACTCACCCCTCCACTTT.

The chain has TRBV7-9 and TRBJ1-4, with a possible D match to TRBD1 (6 bases). The CDR3 sequence is 17 residues long. Germline V CDR1 and CDR2: SEHNR, FQNEAQ (reference sequence). V lost 5 bases and J lost 6, with 22 bases in between. In DNA form, the CDR3 reads TGTGCCAGCAGCCAAGCCAGCCGGGGGCGTTTGGATGAAAAACTGTTTTTT. The encoded protein is CASSQASRGRLDEKLFF.